Listed below are T cell receptor beta chains from one sample, sequenced in a study of PD-L1 blockade in urothelial cancer. This table comes from immunoSEQ multiplex PCR, and its TCRdb copy is limited to in-frame clones, with some not included. Of tens of thousands of clones listed, 84% are singletons. The sequenced sample was PBMCs, obtained around atezolizumab (anti-PD-L1) treatment. Receptor source: a woman in her seventies with urothelial cancer. Both conserved end residues are trimmed from each CDR3. The order of the fields is J gene, D gene, V gene, clone size, CDR3 protein. D genes are given only for firm matches. A row's size may be missing; if present it is once, few, many or a size class.

j_call: TRBJ2-1; d_call: TRBD1; v_call: TRBV10-3; clone_size: -; cdr3_aa: AISVLGTANNEQF
j_call: TRBJ2-6; d_call: -; v_call: TRBV5-1; clone_size: -; cdr3_aa: ASTPYSALVPGANVLT
j_call: TRBJ2-1; d_call: TRBD2; v_call: TRBV5-1; clone_size: -; cdr3_aa: ASSLTYSSGSGDEQF
j_call: TRBJ1-6; d_call: TRBD1; v_call: TRBV5-4; clone_size: once; cdr3_aa: ASSDETGLMSPLH
j_call: TRBJ1-1; d_call: -; v_call: TRBV11-3; clone_size: -; cdr3_aa: ASSPPGRENTEAF
j_call: TRBJ1-3; d_call: -; v_call: TRBV7-6; clone_size: -; cdr3_aa: ASSLVSTLQAVGGNTIY
j_call: TRBJ1-2; d_call: -; v_call: TRBV6-5; clone_size: -; cdr3_aa: ASSYSGRDYGYT
j_call: TRBJ2-1; d_call: TRBD2; v_call: TRBV11-2; clone_size: -; cdr3_aa: ASSLGTSGRAKSEQF
j_call: TRBJ2-1; d_call: TRBD1; v_call: TRBV15; clone_size: -; cdr3_aa: ATSRPSLQGALVHEQF
j_call: TRBJ1-4; d_call: TRBD1; v_call: TRBV4-1; clone_size: -; cdr3_aa: ASSQNSPGGNNEKLF